This TCR beta chain is drawn from a study of T-cell reconstitution after alpha-beta-depleted transplantation in children. Using unique molecular identifiers, the investigators prepared the TCRbeta library. Via MiXCR, TCRdb re-called the PCR reads, giving one row per CDR3 protein. The table has a few hundred thousand distinct CDR3 sequences, approximately 10% seen once. At least ten counts were recorded for this clonotype. The CDR3 is 12 amino acids. The V gene end was trimmed by 1 base and the J gene end by 7 bases; junction bases not matched to a gene: 3. Germline values: CDR1 DFQATT, CDR2 SNEGSKA (reference sequence).

Sequences were derived from PBMCs from the stem cell graft donor, sampled from the stem cell graft. J is TRBJ1-2 and V is TRBV20-1, with TRBD1 identical over 7 bases. The sequence derives from a human donor who donated a stem cell graft to a child with acute lymphoblastic leukemia. The CDR3 here is CSARVQGGGYTF. The DNA for the CDR3 is TGCAGTGCTAGAGTCCAGGGGGGTGGCTACACCTTC.